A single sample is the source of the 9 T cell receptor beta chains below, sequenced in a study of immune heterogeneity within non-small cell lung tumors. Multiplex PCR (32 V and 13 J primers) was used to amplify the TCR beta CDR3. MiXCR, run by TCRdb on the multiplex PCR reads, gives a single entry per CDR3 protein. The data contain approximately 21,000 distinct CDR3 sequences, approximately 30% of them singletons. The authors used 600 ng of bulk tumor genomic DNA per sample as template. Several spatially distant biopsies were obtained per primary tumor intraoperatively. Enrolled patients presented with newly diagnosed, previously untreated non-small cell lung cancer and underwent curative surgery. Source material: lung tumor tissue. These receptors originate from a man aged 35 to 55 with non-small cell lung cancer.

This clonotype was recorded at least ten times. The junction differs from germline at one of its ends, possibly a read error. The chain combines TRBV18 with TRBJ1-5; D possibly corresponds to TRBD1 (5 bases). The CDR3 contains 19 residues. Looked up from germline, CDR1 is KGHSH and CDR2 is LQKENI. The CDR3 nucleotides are TGTGCCAGCTCCCCACAGTATTTGTCCCGGGGGTTTGGCAATCAGCCCCAGCATTTT. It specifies CASSPQYLSRGFGNQPQHF.

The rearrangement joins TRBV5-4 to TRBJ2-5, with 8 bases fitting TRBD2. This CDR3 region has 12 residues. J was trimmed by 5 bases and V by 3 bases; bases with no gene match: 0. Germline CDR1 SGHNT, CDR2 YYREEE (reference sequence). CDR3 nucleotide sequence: TGTGCCAGCAGCTCGGGGGGGGAGACCCAGTACTTC. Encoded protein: CASSSGGETQYF. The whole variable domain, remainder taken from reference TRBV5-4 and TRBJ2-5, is ETGVTQSPTHLIKTRGQQVTLRCSSQSGHNTVSWYQQALGQGPQFIFQYYREEENGRGNFPPRFSGLQFPNYSSELNVNALELDDSALYLCASSSGGETQYFGPGTRLLVL.

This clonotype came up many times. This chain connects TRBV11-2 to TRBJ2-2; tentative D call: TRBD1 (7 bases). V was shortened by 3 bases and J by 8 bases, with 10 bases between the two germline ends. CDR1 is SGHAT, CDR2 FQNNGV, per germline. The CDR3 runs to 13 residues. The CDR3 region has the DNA TGTGCCAGCAGCTTGGAGGGGGCGGGGGAGCTGTTTTTT. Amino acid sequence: CASSLEGAGELFF.

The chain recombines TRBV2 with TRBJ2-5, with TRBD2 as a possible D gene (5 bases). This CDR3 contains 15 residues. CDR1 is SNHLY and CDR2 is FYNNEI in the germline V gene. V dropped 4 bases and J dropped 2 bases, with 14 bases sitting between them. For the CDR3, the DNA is TGTGCCAGCAGTGGGAGGATGGGAGTTCAAGAGACCCAGTACTTC. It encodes CASSGRMGVQETQYF.

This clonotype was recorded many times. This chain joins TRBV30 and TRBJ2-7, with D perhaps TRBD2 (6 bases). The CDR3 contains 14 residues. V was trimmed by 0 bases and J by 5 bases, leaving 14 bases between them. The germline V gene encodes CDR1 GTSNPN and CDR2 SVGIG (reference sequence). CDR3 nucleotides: TGTGCCTGGAGTGTTGGGGGGTTAGGGAACGAGCAGTACTTC. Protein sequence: CAWSVGGLGNEQYF. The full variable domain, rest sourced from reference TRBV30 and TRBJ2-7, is SQTIHQWPATLVQPVGSPLSLECTVEGTSNPNLYWYRQAAGRGLQLLFYSVGIGQISSEVPQNLSASRPQDRQFILSSKKLLLSDSGFYLCAWSVGGLGNEQYFGPGTRLTVT.

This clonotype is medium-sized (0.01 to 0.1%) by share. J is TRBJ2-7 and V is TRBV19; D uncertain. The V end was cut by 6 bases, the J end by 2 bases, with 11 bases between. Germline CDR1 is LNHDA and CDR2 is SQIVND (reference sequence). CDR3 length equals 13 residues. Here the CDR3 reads CASSTKMAYEQYF. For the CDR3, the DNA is TGTGCCAGTAGCACGAAGATGGCCTACGAGCAGTACTTC.

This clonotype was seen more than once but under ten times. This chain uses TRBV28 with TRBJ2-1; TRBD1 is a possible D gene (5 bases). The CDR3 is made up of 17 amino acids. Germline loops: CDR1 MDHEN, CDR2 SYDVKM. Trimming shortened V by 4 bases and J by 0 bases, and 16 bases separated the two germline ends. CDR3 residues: CASSSPVGASSYNEQFF. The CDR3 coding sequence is TGTGCCAGCAGTTCACCCGTTGGGGCCAGCTCCTACAATGAGCAGTTCTTC. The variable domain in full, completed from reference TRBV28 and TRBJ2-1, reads DVKVTQSSRYLVKRTGEKVFLECVQDMDHENMFWYRQDPGLGLRLIYFSYDVKMKEKGDIPEGYSVSREKKERFSLILESASTNQTSMYLCASSSPVGASSYNEQFFGPGTRLTVL.

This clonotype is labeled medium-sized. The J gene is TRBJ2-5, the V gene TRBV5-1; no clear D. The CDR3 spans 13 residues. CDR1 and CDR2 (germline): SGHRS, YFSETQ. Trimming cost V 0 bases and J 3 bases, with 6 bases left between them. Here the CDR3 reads CASSLAGKETQYF. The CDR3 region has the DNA TGCGCCAGCAGCTTGGCCGGAAAAGAGACCCAGTACTTC.

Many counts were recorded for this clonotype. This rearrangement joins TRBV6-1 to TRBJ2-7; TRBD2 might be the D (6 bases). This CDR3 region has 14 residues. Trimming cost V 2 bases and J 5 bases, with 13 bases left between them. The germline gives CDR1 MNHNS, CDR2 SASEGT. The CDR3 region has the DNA TGTGCCAGCAGTGAATTCGGGGGTTCCGACGAGCAGTACTTC. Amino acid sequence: CASSEFGGSDEQYF.